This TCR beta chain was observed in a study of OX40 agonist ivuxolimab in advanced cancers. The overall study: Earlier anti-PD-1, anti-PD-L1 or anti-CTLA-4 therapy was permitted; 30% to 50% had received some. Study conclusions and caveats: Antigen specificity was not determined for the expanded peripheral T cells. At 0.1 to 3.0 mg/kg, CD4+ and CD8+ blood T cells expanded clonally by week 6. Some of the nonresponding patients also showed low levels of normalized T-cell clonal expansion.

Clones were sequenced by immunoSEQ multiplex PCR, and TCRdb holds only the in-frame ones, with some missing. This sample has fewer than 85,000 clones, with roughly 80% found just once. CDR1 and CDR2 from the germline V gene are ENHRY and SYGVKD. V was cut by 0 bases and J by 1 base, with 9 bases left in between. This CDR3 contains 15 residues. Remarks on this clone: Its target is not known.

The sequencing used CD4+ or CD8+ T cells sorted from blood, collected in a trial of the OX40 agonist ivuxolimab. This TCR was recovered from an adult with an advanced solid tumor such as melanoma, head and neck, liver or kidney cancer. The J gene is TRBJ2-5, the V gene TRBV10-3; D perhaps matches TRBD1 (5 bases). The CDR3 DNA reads TGTGCCATCAGTGAGTCAAGGGGTCCCCAAGAGACCCAGTACTTC. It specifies CAISESRGPQETQYF.